The 3 T cell receptor beta chains presented below share a single source sample, sequenced in a study of blood T cells in healthy people across ages. Combining a sample-barcoded 5' primer with a J-beta primer mix, a second PCR ran for roughly 7 to 11 cycles. TCRdb redid the calling of the 5' RACE reads with MiXCR, one entry per CDR3 protein. The sample lists approximately 1.5 million distinct CDR3 sequences; roughly two fifths were seen once. Sequencing was performed on blood. Every receptor here comes from a woman aged 18-29 years in good health.

This clonotype has only a few counts. V and J are TRBV20-1 and TRBJ2-1, with D possibly being TRBD2 (6 bases). This CDR3 spans 16 amino acids. Germline values: CDR1 DFQATT, CDR2 SNEGSKA (reference sequence). V was cut by 3 bases and J by 1 base, with 16 bases left in between. DNA of the CDR3: TGCAGTGCTAGGCCCCTTGCGGGGAAGTCCTACAATGAGCAGTTCTTC. This gives the protein CSARPLAGKSYNEQFF.

This clonotype was seen repeatedly, ten times or more. The chain couples TRBV24-1 to TRBJ2-3; 9 bases fit TRBD1. Per the germline V gene, CDR1 is KGHDR and CDR2 is SFDVKD. This CDR3 is built from 16 residues. V was pared by 4 bases and J by 2 bases, with 6 bases of the junction left unmatched. The CDR3 spells CATSETGTGLTDTQYF. CDR3 nucleotide sequence: TGTGCCACCAGTGAAACCGGGACAGGGCTCACAGATACGCAGTATTTT.

This clonotype has only a few counts. The chain uses TRBV29-1 and TRBJ1-2; D is uncertain. The CDR3 is 11 residues long. Trimming cost V 0 bases and J 4 bases, with 3 bases left between them. Germline V CDR1 and CDR2: SQVTM, ANQGSEA. CDR3 DNA: TGCAGCGTTGAAGACACCTATGGCTACACCTTC. Protein sequence: CSVEDTYGYTF.